Below, 20 T cell receptor beta chains from the same sample are listed, as sequenced in a study of identical twins. TCRdb redid the calling of the 5' RACE reads with MiXCR, one entry per CDR3 protein. The sample gives some 250,000 distinct CDR3 sequences, about an eighth of which show up once; 4% is in the top ten. These data are also associated with another study on yellow fever vaccine responses in identical twins.

Sequenced: memory (CD45RO+) T cells sorted from blood. The source of these receptors is a woman younger than 35 in good health.

The V call is TRBV12-3 or TRBV12-4, the J call TRBJ1-1; D not resolved. This CDR3 is 12 amino acids long. Trimming removed 6 bases from V and 4 bases from J, with 9 bases in between. The CDR3 loop is CASRPSGTEAFF. DNA for the CDR3: TGTGCCAGCAGGCCATCGGGCACTGAAGCTTTCTTT.

The rearrangement links TRBV10-3 to TRBJ2-7, with 7 bases aligning to TRBD2. Unmatched junction bases numbered 14, after V lost 6 bases and J lost 12 bases. Germline V lookup: CDR1 ENHRY, CDR2 SYGVKD. CDR3 length: 13 amino acids. CDR3 DNA: TGTGCCATCAGCGCCCAGCCCCGGGAGGTTGGGTACTTC. It codes for CAISAQPREVGYF.

This clonotype was seen a few times. This chain joins TRBV4-1 and TRBJ1-4; D gene uncertain. The CDR3 covers 15 residues. V was pared by 2 bases and J by 7 bases, with 14 bases between. Germline CDR1 and CDR2: MGHRA and YSYEKL. The CDR3 coding sequence is TGCGCCAGCAGCCAACTACCTGGATATGGTGAAAAACTGTTTTTT. Protein sequence: CASSQLPGYGEKLFF.

V gene TRBV12-3 or TRBV12-4 combines with J gene TRBJ2-1, with 10 bases matching TRBD1. The V gene end was trimmed by 6 bases and the J gene end by 6 bases; junction bases not matched to a gene: 2. The CDR3 runs 13 residues. In DNA, the CDR3 is TGTGCCAGCAGGGGACAGGGGAGCAATGAGCAGTTCTTC. It specifies CASRGQGSNEQFF.

A few counts support this clonotype. The chain carries TRBV27 and TRBJ2-1, with D unclear. V lost 10 bases and J 5 bases, leaving 18 bases between the germline ends. The CDR3 covers 14 residues. Germline CDR1 reads MNHEY; CDR2 reads SMNVEV (reference sequence). Here the CDR3 reads CATRDRLVNNEQFF. DNA for the CDR3: TGTGCCACGCGCGATAGGCTAGTTAACAATGAGCAGTTCTTC.

This clonotype has at least ten counts. This chain uses TRBV11-2 with TRBJ2-3, with a weak D call TRBD2 (6 bases). The CDR3 has 17 amino acids. Looked up from germline, CDR1 is SGHAT and CDR2 is FQNNGV. Trimming left V 1 base short and J 0 bases short, with 14 bases between. CDR3 sequence (DNA): TGTGCCAGCAGCTTAGGTAGCGGAGCTACTAGCACAGATACGCAGTATTTT. This translates into CASSLGSGATSTDTQYF. Complete variable domain (other parts from reference TRBV11-2 and TRBJ2-3): EAGVAQSPRYKIIEKRQSVAFWCNPISGHATLYWYQQILGQGPKLLIQFQNNGVVDDSQLPKDRFSAERLKGVDSTLKIQPAKLEDSAVYLCASSLGSGATSTDTQYFGPGTRLTVL.

The table lists this clonotype with a few counts. The chain joins TRBV27 to TRBJ2-1; TRBD1 aligns across 10 bases. The CDR3 is made up of 18 amino acids. CDR1 is MNHEY and CDR2 is SMNVEV in the germline V gene (reference sequence). The V gene end was trimmed by 2 bases and the J gene end by 5 bases; junction bases not matched to a gene: 12. The CDR3 here is CASSLRFLGQGRNNEQFF. The CDR3 DNA reads as TGTGCCAGCAGTTTACGGTTTCTGGGACAGGGGAGAAACAATGAGCAGTTCTTC.

This clonotype came up a few times. The chain combines TRBV2 with TRBJ2-2; D remains ambiguous. The CDR3 is made up of 13 amino acids. Germline loops: CDR1 SNHLY, CDR2 FYNNEI. Between the trimmed V and J ends, which lost 4 bases and 1 base, there was a span of 4 bases. The CDR3 reads CASSGENTGELFF. The DNA of the CDR3 is TGTGCCAGCAGTGGGGAGAACACCGGGGAGCTGTTTTTT.

This clonotype was detected only a few times. The gene calls are TRBV25-1 and TRBJ2-2; either TRBD1 or TRBD2 may fit D (6 bases each). The V gene's germline CDR1 is MGHDK and CDR2 SYGVNS. This CDR3 spans 13 amino acids. V was cut by 7 bases and J by 5 bases, with 11 bases left in between. DNA of the CDR3: TGTGCCAGCATGAAGGGGGGTACCGGGGAGCTGTTTTTT. Its protein product is CASMKGGTGELFF.

This clonotype was seen a few times. The chain recombines TRBV12-3 or TRBV12-4 with TRBJ2-3; D uncertain. The V gene lost 7 bases and the J gene lost 2 bases, with 13 bases spanning the gap. The CDR3 runs 14 residues. CDR3 nucleotides: TGTGCCAGCACCCTAGGTCTTGCCACAGATACGCAGTATTTT. The encoded protein is CASTLGLATDTQYF.

This clonotype occurred a few times. The J gene is TRBJ2-6, the V gene TRBV6-1, with 11 positions matching TRBD1. The ends lost 6 bases at V and 4 bases at J; junction bases unmatched: 5. The CDR3 runs to 16 residues. The V gene's germline CDR1 is MNHNS and CDR2 SASEGT. This chain's CDR3 is CASRGQGAAGANVLTF. The CDR3, as DNA: TGTGCCAGCAGAGGACAGGGGGCAGCCGGGGCCAACGTCCTGACTTTC.

V usage is TRBV4-1 and J usage is TRBJ2-5; D gene unclear. Germline assignment: CDR1 MGHRA and CDR2 YSYEKL. V lost 1 base, J lost 4 bases, and 7 bases lay in between. This CDR3 comprises 13 residues. The CDR3 loop reads CASSQVRTETQYF. CDR3 DNA sequence: TGCGCCAGCAGCCAAGTCAGGACAGAGACCCAGTACTTC.

The table lists this clonotype with a few counts. The rearrangement uses TRBV4-2 and TRBJ2-1; D possibly corresponds to TRBD1 (6 bases). This CDR3 is built from 15 residues. Germline CDR1 reads LGHNA; CDR2 reads YNFKEQ. Trimming stripped 4 bases from V and 5 bases from J, with 15 bases between. CDR3 sequence (DNA): TGTGCCAGCAGCCGACCCGGGACACCTGACAATGAGCAGTTCTTC. Translated, it gives CASSRPGTPDNEQFF.

In its sample, this clonotype was seen a few times. This chain uses TRBV12-3 or TRBV12-4 with TRBJ1-6, with TRBD1 identical over 10 bases. This CDR3 spans 14 amino acids. V was clipped by 6 bases and J by 10 bases; unmatched bases: 6. The CDR3 nucleotides are TGTGCCAGCAGCCTCGGACAGGGGGACTCACCCCTCCACTTT. Protein: CASSLGQGDSPLHF.

This rearrangement joins TRBV6-5 to TRBJ2-3, with TRBD1 as a possible D gene (6 bases). V gave up 2 bases and J gave up 11 bases, with 11 bases separating them. There are 12 residues in the CDR3. Germline V gene sequence: CDR1 MNHEY, CDR2 SVGAGI. The CDR3 nucleotides read TGTGCCAGCAGTTACCTTCAGGGGAGGCAGTATTTT. It translates to CASSYLQGRQYF.

This clonotype was seen a handful of times. V gene TRBV28 combines with J gene TRBJ2-5; D gene unclear. Germline lookup yields CDR1 MDHEN and CDR2 SYDVKM. Trimming left V 5 bases short and J 0 bases short, with 13 bases between. The CDR3 has 15 residues. Written as DNA, the CDR3 is TGTGCCAGCAGTACCAGATTTAAGTACCAAGAGACCCAGTACTTC. As protein: CASSTRFKYQETQYF.

The CDR3 DNA reads as TGTGCCAGCAGCCGCGGTTGGGGAAGGGACGAGCTAGAAACGCAGTATTTT. Its translation is CASSRGWGRDELETQYF. The gene calls are TRBV7-2 and TRBJ2-3; possibly TRBD1 or TRBD2 for D (5 bases each). V shed 5 bases and J shed 9 bases, with 27 bases lying between them. CDR3 length equals 17 residues. The V gene's germline CDR1 is SGHTA and CDR2 FQGNSA.

The CDR3 is CASDGQGGGTDTQYF. CDR3 sequence (DNA): TGTGCCAGCGACGGACAGGGGGGTGGCACAGATACGCAGTATTTT. The J gene is TRBJ2-3, the V gene TRBV2; 10 nucleotides align to TRBD1. Germline V gives CDR1 SNHLY, CDR2 FYNNEI. The CDR3 loop spans 15 amino acids. V trimming: 8 bases; J trimming: 1 base; junction bases outside the gene matches: 6.

The chain has TRBV11-2 and TRBJ1-3, with D uncertain. The ends were cut back, 4 bases at V and 5 bases at J, with 6 bases in the middle. This CDR3 has 12 residues. From germline, CDR1 is SGHAT and CDR2 FQNNGV. The CDR3 reads CASSSDRNTIYF. The CDR3 nucleotides are TGTGCCAGCAGCTCAGACAGAAACACCATATATTTT. Using reference TRBV11-2 and TRBJ1-3 for the parts outside the CDR3, the full variable domain is EAGVAQSPRYKIIEKRQSVAFWCNPISGHATLYWYQQILGQGPKLLIQFQNNGVVDDSQLPKDRFSAERLKGVDSTLKIQPAKLEDSAVYLCASSSDRNTIYFGEGSWLTVV.

This clonotype was recorded many times. This sequence joins TRBV27 and TRBJ2-1, with TRBD2 identical over 12 bases. This CDR3 comprises 14 residues. The germline V gene has CDR1 MNHEY and CDR2 SMNVEV (reference sequence). J was trimmed by 7 bases and V by 4 bases; bases with no gene match: 2. The CDR3 spells CASSWLAGGNEQFF. Written as DNA, the CDR3 is TGTGCCAGCAGTTGGCTAGCGGGAGGGAATGAGCAGTTCTTC.